Below are 14 T cell receptor beta chains sequenced from a single sample in a study of blood T cells in healthy people across ages. Primers used in a second PCR of about 7 to 12 cycles were a sample-barcoded 5' primer and a J-beta primer mix. TCRdb redid the calling of the 5' RACE reads with MiXCR, one entry per CDR3 protein. The table lists 1.5 million to 2 million distinct CDR3 sequences, about 31% of them singletons. Sample: blood. All receptors derive from a woman younger than 45 in good health.

This clonotype came up a few times. The V gene is TRBV7-2, the J gene TRBJ2-5; 9 nucleotides align to TRBD2. Germline V gene data show CDR1 as SGHTA and CDR2 as FQGNSA. This CDR3 comprises 14 residues. The junction had 7 bases not matched to a gene; V was cut back by 4 bases and J by 7 bases. CDR3 loop: CASSSHSGGGTQYF. CDR3 in DNA: TGTGCCAGCAGCTCCCATAGCGGGGGTGGGACCCAGTACTTC.

V is TRBV11-1 and J is TRBJ2-7, with D possibly matching TRBD2 (5 bases). CDR3 length equals 15 residues. V was clipped by 8 bases and J by 1 base, with 18 bases between them. From germline, CDR1 is SGHAT and CDR2 FQDESV (reference sequence). The CDR3: CASGPGLSGSYEQYF. CDR3 DNA: TGTGCCAGCGGCCCAGGACTCTCTGGGTCCTACGAGCAGTACTTC.

This clonotype was counted only a few times. The chain carries TRBV15 and TRBJ1-1, with 10 bases identical to TRBD1. With V trimmed by 5 bases and J by 7 bases, 7 bases remained unmatched. CDR1 and CDR2 (germline): LNHNV, YYDKDF (reference sequence). The CDR3 contains 14 residues. Here the CDR3 DNA reads TGTGCCACCAGCGAGGGACAGGGGTATGGTGAAGCTTTCTTT. It codes for CATSEGQGYGEAFF. The full variable domain, in which reference TRBV15 and TRBJ1-1 provide the parts outside the CDR3, is DAMVIQNPRYQVTQFGKPVTLSCSQTLNHNVMYWYQQKSSQAPKLLFHYYDKDFNNEADTPDNFQSRRPNTSFCFLDIRSPGLGDTAMYLCATSEGQGYGEAFFGQGTRLTVV.

This clonotype has only a few counts. A clone one base away is much larger, so this may be a read error. V is TRBV7-2 and J is TRBJ2-7, with 9 bases that match TRBD2. The V gene end was trimmed by 2 bases and the J gene end by 3 bases; junction bases not matched to a gene: 2. CDR3 length: 14 residues. Germline loops: CDR1 SGHTA, CDR2 FQGNSA. CDR3 sequence: CASSLLAGHYEQYF. In nucleotides, the CDR3 is TGTGCCAGCAGCTTACTAGCGGGGCACTACGAGCAGTACTTC.

The gene calls are TRBV13 and TRBJ1-1, with D perhaps TRBD1 (6 bases). CDR1 is PRHDT, CDR2 FYEKMQ, per germline (reference sequence). V lost 8 bases and J 3 bases, leaving 13 bases between the germline ends. CDR3 length equals 13 residues. Written as DNA, the CDR3 is TGTGCCAGCCTCAGGGGATCTGACACTGAAGCTTTCTTT. Amino acids: CASLRGSDTEAFF.

The rearrangement joins TRBV30 to TRBJ2-3; 7 positions agree with TRBD1. Unmatched junction bases numbered 7, after V lost 7 bases and J lost 0 bases. CDR1 GTSNPN and CDR2 SVGIG come from the germline V gene (reference sequence). This CDR3 has 14 residues. The CDR3 region is CALTTGASTDTQYF. In DNA form, the CDR3 reads TGTGCCTTAACTACAGGGGCAAGCACAGATACGCAGTATTTT.

The table lists this clonotype with a few counts. The genes are TRBV20-1 and TRBJ2-3; TRBD1 or TRBD2 may be the D gene (5 bases each). The V end lost 5 bases, the J end lost 8 bases, and 20 bases lay between the germline ends. The CDR3 is 14 residues long. The germline V gene has CDR1 DFQATT and CDR2 SNEGSKA (reference sequence). The CDR3 protein is CSAGLSAARGTQYF. In DNA form, the CDR3 reads TGCAGTGCTGGACTTAGCGCGGCGAGGGGTACGCAGTATTTT.

V gene TRBV20-1 combines with J gene TRBJ1-1; D is unresolved. V gave up 2 bases and J gave up 3 bases, with 13 bases separating them. CDR3 length: 14 residues. The germline V gene encodes CDR1 DFQATT and CDR2 SNEGSKA (reference sequence). The CDR3 here is CSARISGWDTEAFF. CDR3 nucleotide sequence: TGCAGTGCTAGAATTTCGGGGTGGGACACTGAAGCTTTCTTT.

The chain recombines TRBV20-1 with TRBJ2-1; D possibly corresponds to TRBD2 (5 bases). There are 13 residues in the CDR3. Per germline, CDR1 DFQATT and CDR2 SNEGSKA (reference sequence). The V end was cut by 3 bases, the J end by 9 bases, with 15 bases between. CDR3 sequence reads: CSARGTWELEQFF. The CDR3 coding sequence is TGCAGTGCTAGGGGAACGTGGGAGCTTGAGCAGTTCTTC.

This rearrangement joins TRBV20-1 to TRBJ1-1; D ambiguous. This CDR3 is built from 12 residues. Trimming stripped 0 bases from V and 4 bases from J, with 6 bases between. Germline CDR1 reads DFQATT; CDR2 reads SNEGSKA (reference sequence). The CDR3 DNA sequence: TGCAGTGCTAGAGACCCGGGCACTGAAGCTTTCTTT. Amino acid sequence: CSARDPGTEAFF.

This chain uses TRBV27 with TRBJ2-7; D perhaps matches TRBD1 (5 bases). The germline CDR1 and CDR2 sequences are MNHEY and SMNVEV (reference sequence). This CDR3 has 17 residues. V was clipped by 5 bases and J by 1 base, with 21 bases between them. The CDR3 is CASSLMGEDTLSYEQYF. The DNA for the CDR3 is TGTGCCAGCAGTCTAATGGGTGAGGACACCCTTTCCTACGAGCAGTACTTC.

The chain employs TRBV10-3 and TRBJ1-2; a weak D match, TRBD1 (5 bases). The CDR3 spans 13 residues. V was cut by 3 bases and J by 8 bases, with 13 bases left in between. Germline CDR1 and CDR2: ENHRY and SYGVKD. CDR3 sequence (DNA): TGTGCCATCAGTGAAATAGGGACTCGGGGCTACACCTTC. This sequence encodes CAISEIGTRGYTF.

This clonotype has just a few counts. The DNA of the CDR3 is TGTGCCAGCTGTCGACAGGGGAATTCCTACGAGCAGTACTTC. As protein: CASCRQGNSYEQYF. The chain carries TRBV28 and TRBJ2-7; TRBD1 agrees at 8 bases. Germline V CDR1 and CDR2: MDHEN, SYDVKM. J was trimmed by 1 base and V by 8 bases; bases with no gene match: 7. The CDR3 length is 14 residues.

This clonotype was observed many times. V is TRBV7-3 and J is TRBJ2-7; tentatively, D is TRBD2 (5 bases). The germline CDR1 and CDR2 sequences are SGHTA and FQGTGA. There are 15 residues in the CDR3. Deletions cut 5 bases from V and 0 bases from J, with 14 bases between. The CDR3 sequence: CASSLGLSSSYEQYF. CDR3 DNA: TGTGCCAGCAGCCTCGGACTTTCCAGCTCCTACGAGCAGTACTTC.